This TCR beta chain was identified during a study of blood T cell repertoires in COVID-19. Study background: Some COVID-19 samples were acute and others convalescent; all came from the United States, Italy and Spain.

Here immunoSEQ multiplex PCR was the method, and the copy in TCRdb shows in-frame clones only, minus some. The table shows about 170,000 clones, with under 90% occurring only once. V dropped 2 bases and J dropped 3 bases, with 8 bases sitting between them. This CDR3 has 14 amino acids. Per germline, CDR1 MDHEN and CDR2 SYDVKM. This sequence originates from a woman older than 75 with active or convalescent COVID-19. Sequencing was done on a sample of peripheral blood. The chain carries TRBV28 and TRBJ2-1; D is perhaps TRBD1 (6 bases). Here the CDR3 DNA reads TGTGCCAGCAGTTTAACAGGGAACTACAATGAGCAGTTCTTC. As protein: CASSLTGNYNEQFF.